This T cell receptor beta chain was sequenced during a study of cytomegalovirus exposure and HLA in healthy donors. PCR was performed using 60 Vbeta and 13 Jbeta primers. Clones were read by immunoSEQ multiplex PCR, and TCRdb kept only the in-frame ones, dropping some. The sample consists of 95,000 to 150,000 clones, 80% of them appearing once. Trimming left V 6 bases short and J 5 bases short, with 20 bases between. CDR1 is SEHNR and CDR2 is FQNEAQ in the germline V gene (reference sequence). The CDR3 is made up of 15 amino acids. The receptor's source is a female donor in good health and CMV-seropositive. Sample: PBMCs. The gene calls are TRBV7-9 and TRBJ2-7; possible D gene TRBD2, 6 bases. The CDR3 reads CASSPRGGDLHEQYF. In nucleotides, the CDR3 is TGTGCCAGCAGTCCCCGGGGAGGCGATCTCCACGAGCAGTACTTC.